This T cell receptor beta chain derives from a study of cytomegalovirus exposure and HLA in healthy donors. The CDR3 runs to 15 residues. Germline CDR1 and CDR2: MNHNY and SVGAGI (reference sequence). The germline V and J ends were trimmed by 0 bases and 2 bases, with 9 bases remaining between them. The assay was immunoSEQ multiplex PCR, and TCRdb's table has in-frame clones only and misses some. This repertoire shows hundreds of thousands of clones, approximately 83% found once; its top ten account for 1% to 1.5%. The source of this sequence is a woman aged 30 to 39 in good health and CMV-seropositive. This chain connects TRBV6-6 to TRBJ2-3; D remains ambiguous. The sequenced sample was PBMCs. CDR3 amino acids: CASSYSKATTDTQYF. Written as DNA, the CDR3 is TGTGCCAGCAGTTACTCAAAAGCGACCACAGATACGCAGTATTTT.